This T cell receptor (beta chain) was captured in a study of T cells in Graves' hyperthyroidism and ophthalmopathy. Study background: Specimen type is peripheral blood, collected at initial diagnosis prior to any treatment.

Amplified TCR beta CDR3 regions derived from RNA transcripts. The HTBI primer set served for first-round RT-PCR of the TCR CDR3. A single record per CDR3 protein comes from TCRdb applying MiXCR to the multiplex PCR reads. The sample shows around 700,000 distinct CDR3 sequences, approximately 36% of them seen only once. V lost 6 bases and J lost 0, with 12 bases in between. In germline, CDR1 is MNHNS, CDR2 SASEGT. The CDR3 is 15 residues long. Study-wide results and limits: Clonotypes that were expanded in thyroid above 0.001 mostly appeared in blood too.

It was considered stable Graves' hyperthyroidism when ophthalmopathy did not progress within 18 months. Out of about 10 ml of fresh peripheral blood came the PBMCs. This clonotype was picked up one time. Its antigen remains unidentified. The TCR originated in a woman aged 40 to 49 with Graves' hyperthyroidism. The sample was blood. This chain links TRBV6-1 with TRBJ1-3; D not certain. The CDR3 DNA reads TGTGCCAGCAGAACAATTTCCTCCTCTGGAAACACCATATATTTT. It yields the protein CASRTISSSGNTIYF.